The 32 T cell receptor beta chains below come from one sample, sequenced in a study of blood T cell repertoires in COVID-19. The protocol was immunoSEQ multiplex PCR, while the TCRdb copy is restricted to in-frame clones and leaves out a portion. The sample comprises some 120,000 clones, roughly 91% of which are singletons, and more than 1.5% rests with the top ten. The specimen sequenced was peripheral blood. These receptors came from a human donor in a cohort sampled during active COVID-19.

The chain recombines TRBV28 with TRBJ2-7; TRBD1 matches at 7 bases. The CDR3 consists of 17 residues. Germline V gene data show CDR1 as MDHEN and CDR2 as SYDVKM. The V and J ends lost 2 bases and 3 bases, in that order; junction bases with no gene match: 13. For the CDR3, the DNA is TGTGCCAGCAGTTTACGAGACAGGGTTTCTGAAAGCTACGAGCAGTACTTC. Residues: CASSLRDRVSESYEQYF.

The rearrangement joins TRBV5-1 to TRBJ1-2, with D possibly being TRBD1 (5 bases). Deletions cut 0 bases from V and 0 bases from J, with 9 bases between. The germline V gene encodes CDR1 SGHRS and CDR2 YFSETQ. The CDR3 covers 15 residues. In DNA form, the CDR3 reads TGCGCCAGCAGCTTGGTCACGGGGGCTAACTATGGCTACACCTTC. It codes for CASSLVTGANYGYTF.

The CDR3 loop reads CASSVTGDSYNEQFF. Here the CDR3 DNA reads TGTGCCAGCTCCGTAACAGGGGATTCCTACAATGAGCAGTTCTTC. J is TRBJ2-1 and V is TRBV18; 7 bases map to TRBD1. The CDR3 contains 15 residues. J was trimmed by 1 base and V by 6 bases; bases with no gene match: 6. CDR1 is KGHSH and CDR2 is LQKENI in the germline V gene.

The J gene is TRBJ2-7, the V gene TRBV7-9, with 7 positions matching TRBD1. Looked up from germline, CDR1 is SEHNR and CDR2 is FQNEAQ (reference sequence). After removal of 2 bases from V and 2 bases from J, the junction contained 3 bases not matched to a gene. The CDR3 is made up of 14 amino acids. For the CDR3, the DNA is TGTGCCAGCAGCTTACGGGACAGTCCCTACGAGCAGTACTTC. As protein: CASSLRDSPYEQYF.

This clone was counted a single time. The chain combines TRBV5-8 with TRBJ2-3, with D perhaps matching TRBD2 (6 bases). The V gene lost 4 bases and the J gene lost 1 base, with 13 bases spanning the gap. Germline values: CDR1 SGHTS, CDR2 YDEGEE. This CDR3 spans 15 amino acids. The CDR3 DNA reads TGTGCCAGCAGCCCTGGGGACTCCCGCACAGATACGCAGTATTTT. This codes for CASSPGDSRTDTQYF.

The rearrangement joins TRBV5-4 to TRBJ1-2, with 7 bases lining up with TRBD1. The ends lost 3 bases at V and 4 bases at J; junction bases unmatched: 12. The CDR3 spans 16 residues. Germline V gives CDR1 SGHNT, CDR2 YYREEE (reference sequence). The CDR3, as DNA: TGTGCCAGCAGCTCGGACCTATTAACAGGGGTCTATGGCTACACCTTC. Protein: CASSSDLLTGVYGYTF.

The rearrangement links TRBV13 to TRBJ2-5; tentative D call: TRBD1 (8 bases). CDR1 PRHDT and CDR2 FYEKMQ come from the germline V gene (reference sequence). The CDR3 sequence is 15 residues long. The V end was cut by 6 bases, the J end by 4 bases, with 18 bases between. CDR3 residues: CASSGNRGGLETQYF. CDR3 DNA: TGTGCCAGCAGTGGAAACAGGGGGGGCCTAGAGACCCAGTACTTC.

The chain is built from TRBV14 and TRBJ2-7; weak D call: TRBD2 (6 bases). CDR3 length equals 16 residues. In germline, CDR1 is SGHDN, CDR2 FVKESK. V was trimmed by 1 base and J by 4 bases, leaving 17 bases between them. The CDR3 sequence is CASSQVAGLILYEQYF. CDR3 bases: TGTGCCAGCAGCCAAGTCGCGGGACTCATCCTGTACGAGCAGTACTTC.

The chain combines TRBV10-3 with TRBJ2-5, with 8 positions matching TRBD2. The CDR3 length is 14 residues. J lost 7 bases, V lost 11 bases, and 15 bases had no gene match. The V gene's germline CDR1 is ENHRY and CDR2 SYGVKD. The CDR3 is CAAREGSRVGTQYF. CDR3 coding DNA: TGTGCCGCTCGGGAGGGATCTCGGGTAGGGACCCAGTACTTC.

The chain joins TRBV6-5 to TRBJ2-1, with 10 bases that match TRBD2. The germline CDR1 and CDR2 sequences are MNHEY and SVGAGI. The ends lost 8 bases at V and 5 bases at J; junction bases unmatched: 6. This CDR3 has 14 residues. CDR3 loop: CASRLAGLHNEQFF. CDR3 bases: TGTGCCAGCCGACTAGCGGGTTTACACAATGAGCAGTTCTTC.

In nucleotides, the CDR3 is TGCGCCAGCAGCCCAAAGACAGGGGCCTCCTACAATGAGCAGTTCTTC. Translation: CASSPKTGASYNEQFF. This rearrangement joins TRBV4-1 to TRBJ2-1, with 8 bases lining up with TRBD1. The germline CDR1 and CDR2 sequences are MGHRA and YSYEKL. V lost 4 bases, J lost 0 bases, and 5 bases stayed unmatched. The CDR3 runs to 16 residues.

V is TRBV6-6 and J is TRBJ2-7; 10 bases are a match to TRBD1. Germline V gene lookup returns CDR1 MNHNY and CDR2 SVGAGI (reference sequence). Losses at the gene ends were 5 bases for V and 7 bases for J; bases not matched to a gene: 8. This CDR3 has 14 residues. CDR3 bases: TGTGCCAGCAGTACTGGACAGGGGGGTAAGGAGCAGTACTTC. Protein product: CASSTGQGGKEQYF.

Comments on this clone: Other nucleotide sequences from this sample produce the same CDR3. This rearrangement joins TRBV5-1 to TRBJ1-3, with D unclear. Germline values: CDR1 SGHRS, CDR2 YFSETQ. This CDR3 region has 14 residues. Trimming stripped 0 bases from V and 0 bases from J, with 4 bases between. The CDR3 sequence: CASSLASSGNTIYF. The CDR3 DNA is TGCGCCAGCAGCTTGGCGTCCTCTGGAAACACCATATATTTT.

The rearrangement joins TRBV6-5 to TRBJ1-5; maybe TRBD1 (5 bases). CDR1 and CDR2 from the germline V gene are MNHEY and SVGAGI. The V and J ends lost 6 bases and 0 bases respectively, with 12 bases between them. This CDR3 has 15 residues. CDR3 protein: CASRATGYSNQPQHF. For the CDR3, the DNA is TGTGCCAGCAGGGCTACAGGATATAGCAATCAGCCCCAGCATTTT.

V gene TRBV6-5 combines with J gene TRBJ2-2, with 7 positions matching TRBD1. Per germline, CDR1 MNHEY and CDR2 SVGAGI. The CDR3 is 15 amino acids. V gave up 8 bases and J gave up 6 bases; unmatched junction bases: 12. For the CDR3, the DNA is TGTGCCAGCGAAGATAAGGGGGCGCGGTCCGGGGAGCTGTTTTTT. It codes for CASEDKGARSGELFF.

The chain recombines TRBV10-3 with TRBJ2-7, with D maybe TRBD2 (7 bases). This CDR3 contains 16 residues. Deletions cut 5 bases from V and 4 bases from J, with 21 bases between. The germline CDR1 and CDR2 sequences are ENHRY and SYGVKD. CDR3 DNA sequence: TGTGCCATCAGTACCTTTGGGGAGGGGGACGCTTACGAGCAGTACTTC. Translated, it gives CAISTFGEGDAYEQYF.

Points on this clone: The germline gene is not matched at one end of the junction; a read error may be the cause. DNA of the CDR3: TGTGCTAGCAGCTTAGACAGGGGTGAGACCCAGTACTTC. Amino acids: CASSLDRGETQYF. This chain joins TRBV7-7 and TRBJ2-5, with 8 bases lining up with TRBD1. CDR3 length: 13 amino acids. The V gene's germline CDR1 is SSHAT and CDR2 FNYEAQ (reference sequence).

V gene TRBV23-1 combines with J gene TRBJ1-2; D unclear. TRBV23-1 qualifies as an ORF whose function is uncertain. The CDR3 runs 13 residues. V was clipped by 0 bases and J by 5 bases, with 7 bases between them. The CDR3 sequence is CASSQSPQYGYTF. The CDR3 bases are TGCGCCAGCAGTCAATCCCCCCAATATGGCTACACCTTC.

V is TRBV2 and J is TRBJ1-1; no reliable D call. From germline, CDR1 is SNHLY and CDR2 FYNNEI. The V gene lost 9 bases and the J gene lost 2 bases, with 10 bases spanning the gap. This CDR3 is built from 12 residues. Here the CDR3 DNA reads TGTGCCAGACTCGGAGGAAACACTGAAGCTTTCTTT. This gives the protein CARLGGNTEAFF.

J is TRBJ2-7 and V is TRBV14; TRBD1 aligns across 10 bases. This CDR3 is built from 15 residues. V lost 5 bases to trimming and J lost 3 bases; unmatched junction nucleotides: 7. Germline CDR1 SGHDN, CDR2 FVKESK. The CDR3 coding sequence is TGTGCCAGCAGCGCCGGACAGGGGGAATACTACGAGCAGTACTTC. Translation: CASSAGQGEYYEQYF.

The genes are TRBV11-2 and TRBJ2-1, with 8 bases identical to TRBD1. Trimming took 3 bases from V and 8 from J; bases not matched to a gene: 6. CDR1 and CDR2 (germline): SGHAT, FQNNGV. The CDR3 spans 14 residues. CDR3 sequence (DNA): TGTGCCAGCAGCTTGGACAGGGTGGGCGATGAGCAGTTCTTC. This codes for CASSLDRVGDEQFF.

The gene calls are TRBV3-1 (or the pseudogene TRBV3-2) and TRBJ2-5, with D uncertain. The CDR3 totals 15 residues. The germline CDR1 and CDR2 sequences are LGHDT and YNNKEL (reference sequence). Between the trimmed V and J ends, which lost 0 bases and 2 bases, there was a span of 10 bases. CDR3 sequence: CASSQEYWQQETQYF. The CDR3 DNA follows: TGTGCCAGCAGCCAAGAATATTGGCAACAAGAGACCCAGTACTTC.

V gene TRBV5-1 combines with J gene TRBJ2-5; 7 bases line up with TRBD2. The CDR3 has 15 amino acids. CDR1 is SGHRS and CDR2 is YFSETQ in the germline V gene. The V and J ends lost 4 bases and 2 bases, in that order; junction bases with no gene match: 8. In nucleotides, the CDR3 is TGCGCCAGCAGCCGGGGGGTAGCGGAACAAGAGACCCAGTACTTC. It encodes CASSRGVAEQETQYF. Full variable domain (remainder filled in from reference TRBV5-1 and TRBJ2-5): KAGVTQTPRYLIKTRGQQVTLSCSPISGHRSVSWYQQTPGQGLQFLFEYFSETQRNKGNFPGRFSGRQFSNSRSEMNVSTLELGDSALYLCASSRGVAEQETQYFGPGTRLLVL.

This rearrangement joins TRBV19 to TRBJ1-1, with D possibly being TRBD1 (6 bases). The length of the CDR3 is 13 residues. Deletions cut 4 bases from V and 4 bases from J, with 10 bases between. CDR1 and CDR2 from the germline V gene are LNHDA and SQIVND (reference sequence). The CDR3 protein is CASSTPQGTEAFF. The CDR3 DNA follows: TGTGCCAGTAGTACCCCACAGGGCACTGAAGCTTTCTTT.

As regards this clone: This sample also contains other DNA sequences that code for the same CDR3. The DNA for the CDR3 is TGCGCCAGCAGCCAAGAGGCGGGGGACACTGAAGCTTTCTTT. Translating it yields CASSQEAGDTEAFF. The genes are TRBV4-1 and TRBJ1-1, with D maybe TRBD1 (5 bases). The V gene's germline CDR1 is MGHRA and CDR2 YSYEKL. The CDR3 consists of 14 residues. V was clipped by 0 bases and J by 3 bases, with 8 bases between them.

This chain uses TRBV10-3 with TRBJ2-7, with TRBD1 identical over 7 bases. From germline, CDR1 is ENHRY and CDR2 SYGVKD. The CDR3 is 14 amino acids. V gave up 10 bases and J gave up 3 bases; unmatched junction bases: 12. The DNA for the CDR3 is TGTGCCACTAACCTAGGGACAGCTAACTACGAGCAGTACTTC. This translates into CATNLGTANYEQYF.

The chain carries TRBV12-3 or TRBV12-4 and TRBJ2-1, with 8 bases lining up with TRBD2. The CDR3 sequence is 13 residues long. With V trimmed by 7 bases and J by 9 bases, 8 bases remained unmatched. CDR3 sequence (DNA): TGTGCCAGCACTCGGGGGGGGGTGAGTGAGCAGTTCTTC. Amino acid sequence: CASTRGGVSEQFF.

The rearrangement joins TRBV5-1 to TRBJ2-7; 7 bases are shared with TRBD2. The CDR3 sequence is 16 residues long. The V gene end was trimmed by 10 bases and the J gene end by 3 bases; junction bases not matched to a gene: 19. Germline lookup yields CDR1 SGHRS and CDR2 YFSETQ. CDR3 loop: CARWVGGAGSNYEQYF. As DNA, the CDR3 is TGCGCCCGCTGGGTGGGAGGGGCAGGGTCGAACTACGAGCAGTACTTC. The full variable domain, rest sourced from reference TRBV5-1 and TRBJ2-7, is KAGVTQTPRYLIKTRGQQVTLSCSPISGHRSVSWYQQTPGQGLQFLFEYFSETQRNKGNFPGRFSGRQFSNSRSEMNVSTLELGDSALYLCARWVGGAGSNYEQYFGPGTRLTVT.

The chain employs TRBV6-5 and TRBJ1-2, with 9 bases matching TRBD1. The CDR3 loop spans 14 amino acids. Germline V gene sequence: CDR1 MNHEY, CDR2 SVGAGI. V was clipped by 2 bases and J by 4 bases; unmatched bases: 2. The CDR3 sequence: CASSYGTGIYGYTF. The CDR3 coding sequence is TGTGCCAGCAGTTACGGGACAGGGATCTATGGCTACACCTTC.

The CDR3 DNA is TGTGCCATCACGGAGGCGGCGCTAGCGGGAGTTAGCACCGGGGAGCTGTTTTTT. This gives the protein CAITEAALAGVSTGELFF. This chain links TRBV10-3 with TRBJ2-2; 10 nucleotides align to TRBD2. The CDR3 extends over 18 amino acids. Germline V gives CDR1 ENHRY, CDR2 SYGVKD. Unmatched junction bases numbered 15, after V lost 7 bases and J lost 4 bases.

The CDR3 protein is CASRGDRGGRVTQYF. The CDR3 nucleotides are TGTGCCAGCAGGGGGGACAGGGGAGGGAGAGTGACCCAGTACTTC. The gene calls are TRBV2 and TRBJ2-5; 10 positions match TRBD1. From germline, CDR1 is SNHLY and CDR2 FYNNEI. The CDR3 has 15 residues. V trimming: 6 bases; J trimming: 7 bases; junction bases outside the gene matches: 11.

This clone appeared a few times. The V gene is TRBV5-6, the J gene TRBJ2-7; no definite D call. In germline, CDR1 is SGHDT, CDR2 YYEEEE. Trimming left V 2 bases short and J 5 bases short, with 11 bases between. This CDR3 has 13 amino acids. This CDR3 is CASSFYGYDEQYF. CDR3 coding DNA: TGTGCCAGCAGCTTTTACGGGTATGACGAGCAGTACTTC.